Sequencing of this T cell receptor (beta chain) was carried out in a study of post-analysis software for immune sequencing data. Libraries were made from TCR beta cDNA, and they carried unique molecular identifiers. MiXCR, applied by TCRdb to the PCR reads, yields one record per CDR3 protein. Of roughly 800,000 distinct CDR3 sequences in the sample, less than 35% were seen once. General study findings and limits: There was significantly lower normalized Chao1 diversity in multiple sclerosis patients than in controls. Compared with controls, patients had more of roughly five TRBV segments, including TRBV5-6, TRBV5-1 and TRBV20-1.

The CDR3 length is 15 residues. V lost 2 bases and J lost 6, with 13 bases in between. Germline CDR1 SGHVS, CDR2 FNYEAQ. Concerning this clonotype: Its antigen remains unknown.

The V gene is TRBV7-6, the J gene TRBJ2-2; D is possibly TRBD1 (5 bases). The material sequenced was blood. The source is a girl under 18 with multiple sclerosis. The CDR3 loop reads CASSLKPGFPGELFF. CDR3 bases: TGTGCCAGCAGCTTAAAACCAGGGTTCCCCGGGGAGCTGTTTTTT.